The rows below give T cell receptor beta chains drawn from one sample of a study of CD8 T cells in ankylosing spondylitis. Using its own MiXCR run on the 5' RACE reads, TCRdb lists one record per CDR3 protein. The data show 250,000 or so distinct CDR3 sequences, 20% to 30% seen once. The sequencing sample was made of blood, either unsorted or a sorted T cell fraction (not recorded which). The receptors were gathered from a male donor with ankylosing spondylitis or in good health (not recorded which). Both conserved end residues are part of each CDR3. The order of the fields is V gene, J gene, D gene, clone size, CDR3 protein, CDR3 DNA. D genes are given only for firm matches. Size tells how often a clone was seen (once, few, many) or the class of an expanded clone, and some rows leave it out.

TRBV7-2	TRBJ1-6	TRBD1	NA	CASSLAGQGVSPLHF	TGTGCCAGCAGCTTAGCGGGACAGGGGGTATCACCCCTCCACTTT
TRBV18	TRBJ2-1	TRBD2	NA	CASSPRGSGVGNEQFF	TGTGCCAGCTCACCACGAGGTAGCGGGGTAGGGAATGAGCAGTTCTTC
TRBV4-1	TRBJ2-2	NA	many	CASSQGWGFGELFF	TGCGCCAGCAGCCAAGGTTGGGGGTTCGGGGAGCTGTTTTTT
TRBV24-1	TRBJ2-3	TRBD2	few	CATSDPTSGVTDTQYF	TGTGCCACCAGTGATCCCACTAGCGGGGTCACAGATACGCAGTATTTT
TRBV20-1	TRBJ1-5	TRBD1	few	CSARVSGDRDQPQHF	TGCAGTGCTAGAGTAAGCGGGGACAGGGATCAGCCCCAGCATTTT
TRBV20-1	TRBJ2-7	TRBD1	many	CSVPDRGSYEQYF	TGCAGTGTCCCGGACAGGGGATCCTACGAGCAGTACTTC
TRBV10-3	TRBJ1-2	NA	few	CAISGRTDYGYTF	TGTGCCATCAGTGGAAGGACAGATTATGGCTACACCTTC
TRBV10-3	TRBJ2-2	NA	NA	CAAHAGQSGELFF	TGTGCCGCCCACGCAGGGCAGAGCGGGGAGCTGTTTTTT
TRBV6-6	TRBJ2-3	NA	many	CASSYEDTQYF	TGTGCCAGCAGTTACGAGGATACGCAGTATTTT
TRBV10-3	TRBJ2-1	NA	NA	CAISESPGSGSEQFF	TGTGCCATCAGTGAGTCGCCCGGGAGCGGGTCTGAGCAGTTCTTC
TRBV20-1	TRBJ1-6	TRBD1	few	CSAQGGTANSPLHF	TGCAGTGCTCAGGGGGGGACAGCCAATTCACCCCTCCACTTT
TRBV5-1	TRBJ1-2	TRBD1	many	CASSLGSGTGYGYTF	TGCGCCAGCAGCTTGGGGAGCGGGACAGGGTATGGCTACACCTTC
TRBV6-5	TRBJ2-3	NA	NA	CASSFRQVSRDTQYF	TGTGCCAGCAGTTTCCGCCAGGTTTCAAGAGATACGCAGTATTTT
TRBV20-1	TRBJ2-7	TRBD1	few	CSSGQGYEQYF	TGCAGCTCGGGACAGGGCTACGAGCAGTACTTC
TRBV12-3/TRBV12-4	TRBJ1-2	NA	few	CASSFDRNYGYTF	TGTGCCAGCAGTTTTGACAGGAACTATGGCTACACCTTC
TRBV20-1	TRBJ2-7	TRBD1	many	CSAPPPGTAVEQYF	TGCAGTGCCCCCCCTCCCGGGACAGCCGTCGAGCAGTACTTC
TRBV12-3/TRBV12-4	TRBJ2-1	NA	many	CASSAGVSYNEQFF	TGTGCCAGCAGCGCAGGTGTGTCCTACAATGAGCAGTTCTTC
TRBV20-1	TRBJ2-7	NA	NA	CSAGGGLAVPEQYF	TGCAGTGCTGGGGGCGGGCTAGCGGTGCCCGAGCAGTACTTC
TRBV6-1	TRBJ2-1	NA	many	CASSRLGPYNEQFF	TGTGCCAGCAGCCGACTAGGCCCCTACAATGAGCAGTTCTTC
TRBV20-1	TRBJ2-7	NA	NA	CCATSPRDGTYEQYF	TGCTGTGCTACCTCCCCCCGGGACGGGACCTACGAGCAGTACTTC
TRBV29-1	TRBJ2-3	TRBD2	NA	CSVDRTSGGALTDTQYF	TGCAGCGTAGACAGGACTAGCGGGGGGGCTCTAACAGATACGCAGTATTTT
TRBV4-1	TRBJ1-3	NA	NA	CASSQRQFSGNTIYF	TGCGCCAGCAGCCAAAGACAGTTCTCTGGAAACACCATATATTTT
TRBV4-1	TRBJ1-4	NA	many	CASSQGGRWPEKLFF	TGCGCCAGCAGCCAAGGGGGAAGGTGGCCGGAAAAACTGTTTTTT
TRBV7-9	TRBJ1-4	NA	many	CASSPSWATNEKLFF	TGTGCCAGCAGCCCCAGTTGGGCAACTAATGAAAAACTGTTTTTT
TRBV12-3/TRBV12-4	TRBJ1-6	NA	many	CASSTPGPDNSPLHF	TGTGCCAGCAGTACCCCCGGGCCTGATAATTCACCCCTCCACTTT
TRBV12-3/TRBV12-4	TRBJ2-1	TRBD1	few	CASSFGDSYNEQFF	TGTGCCAGCAGTTTCGGGGACAGCTACAATGAGCAGTTCTTC
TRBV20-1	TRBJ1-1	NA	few	CSARTGTATEAFF	TGCAGTGCTAGAACAGGGACGGCCACTGAAGCTTTCTTT
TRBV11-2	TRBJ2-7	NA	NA	CASSLKSREQYF	TGTGCCAGCAGCTTAAAGAGTCGGGAGCAGTACTTC
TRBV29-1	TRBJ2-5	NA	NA	CSVEISGHQETQYF	TGCAGCGTTGAGATCTCGGGGCACCAAGAGACCCAGTACTTC
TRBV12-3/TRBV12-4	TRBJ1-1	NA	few	CASRPTEMNTEAFF	TGTGCCAGCAGACCGACCGAAATGAACACTGAAGCTTTCTTT
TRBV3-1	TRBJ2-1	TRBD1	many	CASSLGTVYNEQFF	TGTGCCAGCAGCCTTGGGACAGTTTACAATGAGCAGTTCTTC
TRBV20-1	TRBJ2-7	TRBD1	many	CSAPDRDYEQYF	TGCAGTGCCCCCGACAGGGACTACGAGCAGTACTTC
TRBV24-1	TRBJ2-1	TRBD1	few	CATRNTGQPSHEQFF	TGTGCCACCAGAAACACGGGACAGCCATCCCATGAGCAGTTCTTC
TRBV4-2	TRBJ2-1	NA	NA	CASSQDLAAQHRNEQFF	TGTGCCAGCAGCCAAGATTTGGCCGCTCAGCACCGCAATGAGCAGTTCTTC
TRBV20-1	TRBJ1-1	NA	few	CSASRTFVVSEAFF	TGCAGTGCTAGCAGGACATTTGTTGTCTCTGAAGCTTTCTTT
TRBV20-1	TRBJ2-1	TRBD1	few	CSAKGQGNNEQFF	TGCAGTGCTAAAGGACAGGGTAACAATGAGCAGTTCTTC
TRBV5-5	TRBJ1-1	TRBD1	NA	CASSGSTGLNTEAFF	TGTGCCAGCAGCGGATCGACAGGGCTGAACACTGAAGCTTTCTTT
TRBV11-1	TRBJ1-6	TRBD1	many	CASSRTGTVNSPLHF	TGTGCCAGCAGCAGGACCGGGACAGTAAATTCACCCCTCCACTTT
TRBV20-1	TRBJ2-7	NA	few	CSAATRYEQYF	TGCAGTGCAGCCACCCGCTACGAGCAGTACTTC
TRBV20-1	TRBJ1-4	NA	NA	CSAIWGGNEKLFF	TGCAGTGCTATCTGGGGGGGAAATGAAAAACTGTTTTTT
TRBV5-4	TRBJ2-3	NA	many	CASSLSQGVTDTQYF	TGTGCCAGCAGCTTGAGTCAGGGTGTCACAGATACGCAGTATTTT
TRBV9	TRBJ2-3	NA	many	CASSVSVSTDTQYF	TGTGCCAGCAGCGTTAGCGTTAGCACAGATACGCAGTATTTT